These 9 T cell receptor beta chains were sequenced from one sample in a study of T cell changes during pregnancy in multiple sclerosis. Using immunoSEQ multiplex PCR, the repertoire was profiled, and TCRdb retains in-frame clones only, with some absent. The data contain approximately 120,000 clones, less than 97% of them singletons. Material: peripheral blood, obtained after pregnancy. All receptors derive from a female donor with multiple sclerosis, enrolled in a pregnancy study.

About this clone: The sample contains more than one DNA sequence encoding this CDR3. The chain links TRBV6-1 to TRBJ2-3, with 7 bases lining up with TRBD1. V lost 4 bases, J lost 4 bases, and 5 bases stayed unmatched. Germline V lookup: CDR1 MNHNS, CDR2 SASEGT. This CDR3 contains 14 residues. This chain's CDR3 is CASSARTGPDTQYF. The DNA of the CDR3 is TGTGCCAGCAGTGCGCGGACAGGCCCAGATACGCAGTATTTT.

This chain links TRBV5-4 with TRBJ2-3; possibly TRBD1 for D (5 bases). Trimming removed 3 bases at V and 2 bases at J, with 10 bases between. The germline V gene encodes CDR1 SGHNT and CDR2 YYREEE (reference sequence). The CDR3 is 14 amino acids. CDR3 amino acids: CASSSQGPTDTQYF. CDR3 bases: TGTGCCAGCAGCTCGCAGGGTCCCACAGATACGCAGTATTTT.

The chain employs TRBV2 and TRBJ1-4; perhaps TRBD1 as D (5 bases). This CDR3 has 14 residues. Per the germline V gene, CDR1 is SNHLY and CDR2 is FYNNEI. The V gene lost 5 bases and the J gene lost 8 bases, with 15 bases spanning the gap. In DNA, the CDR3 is TGTGCCAGCAGTCCAGACGGGGGAGGGGAAAAACTGTTTTTT. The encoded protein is CASSPDGGGEKLFF.

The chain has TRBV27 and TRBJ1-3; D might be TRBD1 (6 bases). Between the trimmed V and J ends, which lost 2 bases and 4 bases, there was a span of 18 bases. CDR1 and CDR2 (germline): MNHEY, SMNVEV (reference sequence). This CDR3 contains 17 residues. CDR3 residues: CASSLRGRGAGGNTIYF. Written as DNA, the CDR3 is TGTGCCAGCAGTTTACGGGGGAGGGGGGCTGGAGGAAACACCATATATTTT.

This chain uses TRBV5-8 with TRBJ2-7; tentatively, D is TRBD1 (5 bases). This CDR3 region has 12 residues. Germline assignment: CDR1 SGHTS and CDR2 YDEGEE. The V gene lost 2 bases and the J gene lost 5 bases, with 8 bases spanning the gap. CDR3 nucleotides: TGTGCCAGCAGCTTAGCCAGGGACGAGCAGTACTTC. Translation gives CASSLARDEQYF.

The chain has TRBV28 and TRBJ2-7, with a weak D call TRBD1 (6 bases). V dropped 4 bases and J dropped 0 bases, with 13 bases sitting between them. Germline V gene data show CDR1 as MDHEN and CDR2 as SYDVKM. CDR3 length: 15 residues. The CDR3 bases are TGTGCCAGCAGTTCACCTCGGGACACCTCCTACGAGCAGTACTTC. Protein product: CASSSPRDTSYEQYF.

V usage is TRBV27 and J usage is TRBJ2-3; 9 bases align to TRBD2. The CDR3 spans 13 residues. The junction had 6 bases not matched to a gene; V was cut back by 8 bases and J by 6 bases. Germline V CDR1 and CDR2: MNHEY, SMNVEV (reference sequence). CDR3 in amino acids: CASRASGTDTQYF. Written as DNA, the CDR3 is TGTGCCAGCCGGGCTAGCGGGACGGATACGCAGTATTTT.

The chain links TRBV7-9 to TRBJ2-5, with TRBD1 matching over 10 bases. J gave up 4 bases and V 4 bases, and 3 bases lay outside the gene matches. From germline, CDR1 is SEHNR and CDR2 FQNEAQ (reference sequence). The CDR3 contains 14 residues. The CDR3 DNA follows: TGTGCCAGCAGCTCTGACAGGGGGCCAGAGACCCAGTACTTC. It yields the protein CASSSDRGPETQYF.

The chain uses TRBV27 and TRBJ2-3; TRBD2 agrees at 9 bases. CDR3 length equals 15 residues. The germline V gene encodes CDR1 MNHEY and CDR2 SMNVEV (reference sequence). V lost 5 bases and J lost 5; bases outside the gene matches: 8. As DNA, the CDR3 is TGTGCCAGCAGTCTGATAGCGGGAGTAAGAGATACGCAGTATTTT. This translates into CASSLIAGVRDTQYF.